This T cell receptor beta chain originates from a study of T-cell reconstitution after alpha-beta-depleted transplantation in children. Study-wide results and limits: Some patients' high day-60 TCRbeta diversity was attributed to recipient cells surviving conditioning. T-cell counts and diversity were attributed mostly to newly produced T cells one year after transplant. Expanded graft clones, several hundred of them, were reportedly the source of alpha-beta T cells about two months after transplant.

With 6 bases clipped from V and 4 bases from J, the junction kept 10 bases outside the gene matches. The CDR3 is 16 residues long. CDR1 and CDR2 (germline): MNHNS, SASEGT. Preparation of the TCRbeta library used unique molecular identifiers. MiXCR, run by TCRdb on the PCR reads, gives a single entry per CDR3 protein. The data contain fewer than 700,000 distinct CDR3 sequences, roughly 23% of them singletons. Comments on this clonotype: The antigen remains unidentified.

The chain couples TRBV6-1 to TRBJ2-3; 10 nucleotides line up with TRBD2. Specimen: PBMCs, mostly from graft donor cells, collected 360 days after TCRalphabeta/CD19-depleted stem cell transplant. The receptor's source is a boy younger than two who had a stem cell transplant for acute myeloid leukemia, so the T cells may come from the graft donor. The CDR3 nucleotides are TGTGCCAGCAGACCAAGAGCGGGGGGGCTGGCAGATACGCAGTATTTT. Protein product: CASRPRAGGLADTQYF.